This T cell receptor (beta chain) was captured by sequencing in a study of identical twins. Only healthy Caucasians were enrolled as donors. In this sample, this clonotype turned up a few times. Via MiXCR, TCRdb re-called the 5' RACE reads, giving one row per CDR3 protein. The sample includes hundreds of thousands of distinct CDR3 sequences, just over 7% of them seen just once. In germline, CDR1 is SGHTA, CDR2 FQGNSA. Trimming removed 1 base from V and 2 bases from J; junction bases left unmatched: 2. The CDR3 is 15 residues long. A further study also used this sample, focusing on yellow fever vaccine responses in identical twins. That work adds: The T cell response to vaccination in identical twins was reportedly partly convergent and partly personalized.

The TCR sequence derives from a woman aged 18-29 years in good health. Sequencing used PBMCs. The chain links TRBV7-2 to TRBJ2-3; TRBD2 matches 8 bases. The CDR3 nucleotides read TGTGCCAGCAGCTTAGTTAGCGGGACCACAGATACGCAGTATTTT. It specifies CASSLVSGTTDTQYF.